These 25 T cell receptor beta chains were sequenced from one sample in a study of T cell clonality in common variable immunodeficiency. Sequencing was performed with immunoSEQ multiplex PCR; in TCRdb, only in-frame clones are kept and a portion is missing. Recorded here are around 47,000 clones, none singletons. The material sequenced was peripheral blood mononuclear cells. Receptor source: a person aged 18-70 years in good health.

This clone was counted ten times or more. The read ends 3 residues early relative to the CDR3; the germline J gene fills the gap. The chain links TRBV11-2 to TRBJ2-3; TRBD1 matches at 8 bases. Losses at the gene ends were 6 bases for V and 6 bases for J; bases not matched to a gene: 8. The CDR3 sequence is 14 residues long. The germline V gene encodes CDR1 SGHAT and CDR2 FQNNGV. The CDR3 loop reads CASRFRGREDTQYF. Incomplete CDR3 DNA: TGTGCCAGCAGATTCAGGGGGCGCGAGGATACG.

This clone was recorded at least ten times. Coverage ceases 3 residues before the CDR3 finishes, and the germline J gene fills in the end. The chain carries TRBV4-1 and TRBJ1-1; 7 bases line up with TRBD1. The CDR3 length is 15 residues. The V segment lost 6 bases and the J segment 5 bases; nucleotides outside the gene matches: 12. Germline assignment: CDR1 MGHRA and CDR2 YSYEKL. The CDR3 DNA, read in part, is TGCGCCAGCAGGACCTCTGAGGGGGCCGGGACTGAA. Amino acid sequence: CASRTSEGAGTE. The CDR3 in full is CASRTSEGAGTEAFF.

This clone was counted many times. The read terminates 3 residues ahead of where the CDR3 ends, so the germline J gene completes it. The V call is TRBV5-6, the J call TRBJ2-7; D remains ambiguous. The CDR3 extends over 13 amino acids. The V gene lost 0 bases and the J gene lost 3 bases, with 7 bases spanning the gap. Germline V gene lookup returns CDR1 SGHDT and CDR2 YYEEEE. The sequenced CDR3 bases are TGTGCCAGCAGCTTGGAAGGGTTCTACGAG. Protein: CASSLEGFYE. The CDR3 in full is CASSLEGFYEQYF. Full variable domain (rest looked up from reference TRBV5-6 and TRBJ2-7): DAGVTQSPTHLIKTRGQQVTLRCSPKSGHDTVSWYQQALGQGPQFIFQYYEEEERQRGNFPDRFSGHQFPNYSSELNVNALLLGDSALYLCASSLEGFYEQYFGPGTRLTVT.

This clone was counted many times. The read ends 3 residues shy of where the CDR3 ends; the end is completed using the germline J gene. The chain combines TRBV20-1 with TRBJ2-7, with TRBD2 as a possible D gene (6 bases). Germline V gene sequence: CDR1 DFQATT, CDR2 SNEGSKA (reference sequence). The CDR3 consists of 12 residues. The V end lost 5 bases, the J end lost 5 bases, and 13 bases lay between the germline ends. CDR3 region: CSAGRLVHEQYF. The CDR3 DNA, read in part, is TGCAGTGCTGGGAGACTAGTCCACGAG.

CDR3 bases read: TGTGCCAGCAGCCGCCCAGGGCTAGGCATTGAA. Protein: CASSRPGLGIE. The whole CDR3 reads CASSRPGLGIEAFF. V is TRBV7-9 and J is TRBJ1-1, with D perhaps matching TRBD1 (5 bases). The CDR3 goes on 3 residues after the read ends, and that part is filled in from the germline J gene. This CDR3 is 14 amino acids long. The V gene lost 5 bases and the J gene lost 7 bases, with 17 bases spanning the gap. Germline CDR1 reads SEHNR; CDR2 reads FQNEAQ (reference sequence). Full variable domain (missing parts from reference TRBV7-9 and TRBJ1-1): DTGVSQNPRHKITKRGQNVTFRCDPISEHNRLYWYRQTLGQGPEFLTYFQNEAQLEKSRLLSDRFSAERPKGSFSTLEIQRTEQGDSAMYLCASSRPGLGIEAFFGQGTRLTVV.

At least ten counts were recorded for this clone. With the read ending 3 residues before the CDR3 end, the germline J gene is used to fill in that end. V and J are TRBV18 and TRBJ2-7; D is possibly TRBD1 or TRBD2 (5 bases each). V was shortened by 6 bases and J by 0 bases, with 18 bases between the two germline ends. This CDR3 spans 16 amino acids. Germline lookup yields CDR1 KGHSH and CDR2 LQKENI. The CDR3 sequence is CASSRSASRGSYEQYF. The sequenced part of the CDR3 DNA is TGTGCCAGCTCGCGCAGCGCCTCGAGGGGCTCCTACGAG.

This clone was observed at least ten times. The CDR3 extends 3 residues past the end of the read, so its final part is completed from the germline J gene. The chain combines TRBV19 with TRBJ2-5, with 12 bases matching TRBD1. This CDR3 is 15 amino acids long. CDR1 LNHDA and CDR2 SQIVND come from the germline V gene (reference sequence). V was clipped by 5 bases and J by 7 bases; unmatched bases: 8. The sequenced part of the CDR3 DNA is TGTGCCAGTAGTGACGGGACAGGGGGCGTCGTGACC. This gives the protein CASSDGTGGVVT. In full, the CDR3 reads CASSDGTGGVVTQYF.

In this sample, this clone turned up many times. Read sequence stops 3 residues before the CDR3 end, and the germline J gene provides the missing end. This chain uses TRBV2 with TRBJ2-5; 10 nucleotides agree with TRBD2. The CDR3 runs to 16 residues. Germline values: CDR1 SNHLY, CDR2 FYNNEI. V dropped 6 bases and J dropped 5; count of bases not matched to a gene: 12. CDR3 loop: CASSRPTSGITETQYF. The sequenced part of the CDR3 DNA is TGTGCCAGCAGCCGACCCACTAGCGGGATCACTGAGACC.

This clone has at least ten counts. The read stops 3 residues short of the end of the CDR3; the missing end is completed from the germline J gene. The chain couples TRBV2 to TRBJ2-5; D is possibly TRBD1 (5 bases). Germline CDR1 reads SNHLY; CDR2 reads FYNNEI. There are 14 residues in the CDR3. V was pared by 8 bases and J by 2 bases, with 15 bases between. Here the CDR3 reads CASAYGQGQETQYF. The sequenced part of the CDR3 DNA is TGTGCCAGCGCCTACGGCCAGGGACAAGAGACC. Complete variable domain (other parts from reference TRBV2 and TRBJ2-5): EPEVTQTPSHQVTQMGQEVILRCVPISNHLYFYWYRQILGQKVEFLVSFYNNEISEKSEIFDDQFSVERPDGSNFTLKIRSTKLEDSAMYFCASAYGQGQETQYFGPGTRLLVL.

This clone was seen ten or more times. The read ends 3 residues early relative to the CDR3; the germline J gene fills the gap. This chain uses TRBV2 with TRBJ2-7; the match to TRBD1 covers 10 bases. This CDR3 contains 15 residues. J was trimmed by 4 bases and V by 6 bases; bases with no gene match: 9. Germline V gives CDR1 SNHLY, CDR2 FYNNEI. The DNA read from the CDR3 is TGTGCCAGCAGCGGAGGGACAGGGGACTTGTACGAG. Encoded protein: CASSGGTGDLYE. The full-length CDR3 reads as CASSGGTGDLYEQYF. The variable domain in full, completed from reference TRBV2 and TRBJ2-7, reads EPEVTQTPSHQVTQMGQEVILRCVPISNHLYFYWYRQILGQKVEFLVSFYNNEISEKSEIFDDQFSVERPDGSNFTLKIRSTKLEDSAMYFCASSGGTGDLYEQYFGPGTRLTVT.

This clone was seen at least ten times. The read ends 3 residues before the CDR3 terminus; that terminus is restored from the germline J gene. The chain is built from TRBV19 and TRBJ2-4; TRBD1 might be the D (5 bases). The V end lost 5 bases, the J end lost 0 bases, and 20 bases lay between the germline ends. The CDR3 extends over 18 amino acids. The germline V gene encodes CDR1 LNHDA and CDR2 SQIVND (reference sequence). CDR3 DNA (partial): TGTGCCAGTAGTGAACCCCGACAGACCCTGGTAGCCAAAAACATT. Its translation is CASSEPRQTLVAKNI. The entire CDR3 reads CASSEPRQTLVAKNIQYF.

This clone was observed at least ten times. The read gets to within 3 residues of the CDR3 end, and the germline J gene fills in the rest. V is TRBV7-9 and J is TRBJ1-1; no reliable D call. The CDR3 has 13 amino acids. Germline values: CDR1 SEHNR, CDR2 FQNEAQ (reference sequence). V dropped 1 base and J dropped 2 bases, with 5 bases sitting between them. The CDR3 sequence: CASSLGANTEAFF. The covered CDR3 bases are TGTGCCAGCAGCTTAGGGGCCAACACTGAA.

This clone was counted a few times. The read ends 3 residues shy of where the CDR3 ends; the end is completed using the germline J gene. The chain uses TRBV6-4 and TRBJ2-1, with unresolved D. CDR1 and CDR2 (germline): MRHNA, SNTAGT. CDR3 length: 16 amino acids. Trimming cost V 5 bases and J 0 bases, with 14 bases left between them. The covered CDR3 bases are TGTGCCAGCAGTCTTAGTTCCCCGAGCTCCTACAATGAG. It encodes CASSLSSPSSYNE. The CDR3 in its entirety is CASSLSSPSSYNEQFF.

This clone was detected many times. The read ends 3 residues before the CDR3 terminus; that terminus is restored from the germline J gene. The chain uses TRBV27 and TRBJ2-7; TRBD2 matches at 8 bases. This CDR3 contains 14 residues. Germline CDR1 MNHEY, CDR2 SMNVEV (reference sequence). The J segment lost 6 bases and the V segment lost 7 bases, leaving 11 bases of the junction unmatched. CDR3 DNA (partial): TGTGCCAGCAAAGGACTAGCAGGGTCCGCCGAG. As protein: CASKGLAGSAE. The whole CDR3 region reads CASKGLAGSAEQYF.

This clone was picked up many times. The CDR3 goes on 3 residues after the read ends, and that part is filled in from the germline J gene. The genes are TRBV19 and TRBJ2-7, with D perhaps TRBD1 (5 bases). The germline gives CDR1 LNHDA, CDR2 SQIVND (reference sequence). V lost 5 bases and J 4 bases, leaving 12 bases between the germline ends. This CDR3 comprises 13 residues. CDR3 DNA, as far as it was read: TGTGCCAGTAGTTTCAGGGTAACGTACGAG. Its protein is CASSFRVTYE. The entire CDR3 protein is CASSFRVTYEQYF.

This clone showed up many times. Read sequence stops 3 residues before the CDR3 end, and the germline J gene provides the missing end. This chain uses TRBV18 with TRBJ1-1; TRBD1 aligns across 8 bases. Trimming at V came to 3 bases and at J to 4 bases, leaving 10 bases not matched to a gene. There are 16 residues in the CDR3. Germline-derived CDR1 and CDR2 are KGHSH and LQKENI. The CDR3 loop reads CASSPAGQGSGTEAFF. The CDR3 DNA, read in part, is TGTGCCAGCTCACCGGCCGGACAGGGTTCGGGCACTGAA. Full variable domain (missing parts from reference TRBV18 and TRBJ1-1): NAGVMQNPRHLVRRRGQEARLRCSPMKGHSHVYWYRQLPEEGLKFMVYLQKENIIDESGMPKERFSAEFPKEGPSILRIQQVVRGDSAAYFCASSPAGQGSGTEAFFGQGTRLTVV.

This clone has a count of ten or more. Coverage ceases 3 residues before the CDR3 finishes, and the germline J gene fills in the end. This chain joins TRBV29-1 and TRBJ2-1, with 9 bases matching TRBD2. V shed 0 bases, J shed 6 bases, and the junction held 6 bases outside the gene matches. CDR1 SQVTM and CDR2 ANQGSEA come from the germline V gene. This CDR3 comprises 15 residues. The CDR3: CSVEEREGRTNEQFF. The CDR3 DNA, read in part, is TGCAGCGTTGAAGAGCGGGAGGGTAGAACCAATGAG.

This clone was seen at least ten times. The CDR3 goes on 3 residues after the read ends, and that part is filled in from the germline J gene. V gene TRBV19 combines with J gene TRBJ1-1; D not certain. The CDR3 consists of 12 residues. The germline V gene encodes CDR1 LNHDA and CDR2 SQIVND (reference sequence). CDR3 bases read: TGTGCCAGTATAGGGCCCTCCGAAGAA. This translates into CASIGPSEE. The whole CDR3 sequence is CASIGPSEEAFF.

This clone was counted many times. The read stops 3 residues short of the end of the CDR3; the missing end is completed from the germline J gene. The V gene is TRBV14, the J gene TRBJ1-4; D is unclear. Germline CDR1 and CDR2: SGHDN and FVKESK. V was shortened by 0 bases and J by 4 bases, with 15 bases between the two germline ends. This CDR3 has 17 residues. The CDR3: CASSQDHVAAFNEKLFF. Partial CDR3 DNA: TGTGCCAGCAGCCAAGATCACGTGGCGGCATTTAATGAAAAA.

This clone was seen many times. The read finishes 3 residues shy of the CDR3 end, and the germline J gene is used to complete it. This rearrangement joins TRBV2 to TRBJ1-4; tentatively, D is TRBD1 (5 bases). Germline V gene sequence: CDR1 SNHLY, CDR2 FYNNEI. This CDR3 comprises 13 residues. With 6 bases removed from V and 3 bases from J, the gap between germline ends came to 8 bases. The covered CDR3 bases are TGTGCCAGCAGCCGACAGCCTAATGAAAAA. This codes for CASSRQPNEK. The full CDR3 is CASSRQPNEKLFF.

This clone was seen ten or more times. The read finishes 3 residues shy of the CDR3 end, and the germline J gene is used to complete it. The chain recombines TRBV11-3 with TRBJ1-1; D possibly corresponds to TRBD1 (6 bases). From germline, CDR1 is SGHNT and CDR2 YENEEA. V was cut by 2 bases and J by 5 bases, with 15 bases left in between. CDR3 length: 15 residues. The CDR3 loop is CASSLRGPTGTEAFF. Partial CDR3 DNA: TGTGCCAGCAGCTTAAGAGGGCCAACAGGGACTGAA.

The sample holds many counts of this clone. Sequencing ends 3 residues short of the CDR3 end; the germline J gene provides the rest. This chain uses TRBV5-1 with TRBJ2-7; possibly TRBD1 or TRBD2 for D (5 bases each). With 2 bases removed from V and 3 bases from J, the gap between germline ends came to 9 bases. This CDR3 comprises 13 residues. Germline V lookup: CDR1 SGHRS, CDR2 YFSETQ. The CDR3 reads CASSLGENYEQYF. CDR3 DNA (partial): TGCGCCAGCAGCTTAGGGGAGAACTACGAG.

Many counts were recorded for this clone. The CDR3 end is not reached by the read, which stops 3 residues before it; the germline J gene fills it in. V usage is TRBV24-1 and J usage is TRBJ2-1, with 7 bases that match TRBD1. Germline CDR1 KGHDR, CDR2 SFDVKD. The CDR3 is 13 residues long. Trimming took 4 bases from V and 7 from J; bases not matched to a gene: 3. Here the CDR3 reads CATSDRQGNEQFF. The sequenced CDR3 bases are TGTGCCACCAGTGACAGACAGGGAAATGAG.

This clone was found many times. The read comes to an end 3 residues before the CDR3 does, leaving the germline J gene to fill in the end. The J gene is TRBJ2-7, the V gene TRBV7-9, with D tentatively TRBD2 (5 bases). The V and J ends lost 1 base and 5 bases respectively, with 15 bases between them. Germline loops: CDR1 SEHNR, CDR2 FQNEAQ (reference sequence). The CDR3 totals 15 residues. Partial CDR3 DNA: TGTGCCAGCAGCTTAGATCTCGGGGTACGGGACGAG. Translated, it gives CASSLDLGVRDE. The whole CDR3 reads CASSLDLGVRDEQYF. The whole variable domain, remainder taken from reference TRBV7-9 and TRBJ2-7, is DTGVSQNPRHKITKRGQNVTFRCDPISEHNRLYWYRQTLGQGPEFLTYFQNEAQLEKSRLLSDRFSAERPKGSFSTLEIQRTEQGDSAMYLCASSLDLGVRDEQYFGPGTRLTVT.

This clone was seen more than once but under ten times. The CDR3 end is not reached by the read, which stops 3 residues before it; the germline J gene fills it in. This rearrangement joins TRBV19 to TRBJ1-2; D is unclear. The CDR3 loop spans 14 amino acids. Germline CDR1 LNHDA, CDR2 SQIVND (reference sequence). Partial CDR3 DNA: TGTGCCAGTAGTATCAGCGGGAGCACAGATACC. Encoded protein: CASSISGSTDT. The complete CDR3 reads CASSISGSTDTYTF.